This T cell receptor beta chain was retrieved from a study of blood T cell repertoires in COVID-19 (TCRdb year 2020). Study-level background: The collaborator samples originated in the United States, Italy and Spain and spanned the acute and convalescent phases of COVID-19. The samples were drawn from the first 160 participants of the ongoing ImmuneRACE study and from 1,254 subjects provided by 6 global collaborators. Deeply sampled blood TCRbeta repertoires from subjects exposed to, actively infected with, or recovered from COVID-19 were included in the dataset. The prospective study material was composed of cDNA or gDNA derived from T cells, B-cell-depleted T cells, or PBMCs. HLA class I and class II types, where available, came from metadata supplied by the sample provider rather than from assay-based typing. The repertoires were released in a freely available public database meant as a resource for research on the immune response to SARS-CoV-2. The sample metadata nearly always contained a de-identified subject ID, COVID-19 status, age in years and sex.

In the prospective study, participants were roughly 18 to 95 years old, resided in about two dozen geographic areas of the United States, and were enrolled through a virtual design. In the prospective study, cohorts were assigned on the basis of participant-reported clinical history obtained from a screening survey and a study questionnaire. In the prospective study, whole blood, serum and a nasopharyngeal or oropharyngeal swab were collected from each participant by mobile phlebotomists. Participants in the prospective study had the option to provide additional blood draws and questionnaires over a roughly 2-month period. Blood samples from the prospective study were shipped frozen or at room temperature prior to DNA extraction. About this clone: Its antigen has not been determined. No base quality information exists; no much larger clone differs at one position.

TCRbeta CDR3 regions were amplified from genomic DNA by means of the immunoSEQ Assay, a bias-controlled multiplex PCR. On the study's bioinformatics: Nucleated cell counts per sample were estimated from amplification of reference gene primers within the assay. Sequence reads were collapsed and filtered to measure the absolute abundance of every unique TCRbeta CDR3 rearrangement. For each sample, productive Simpson clonality was calculated as the square root of Simpson's diversity index over productive rearrangements. TCRdb obtained this table from immuneACCESS and retained in-frame rearrangements with V and J assigned. These tables miss some clones; where compared with another copy, unresolved V genes account for less than half of the shortfall, and the remainder is unexplained. V and J calls and clone size are given by that table; D and trimming were obtained from the DNA. Within this sample are a few hundred thousand clones, with 85% to 90% of them counted one time only. The ten largest clones capture more than 3% of the sample.

The research as a whole found: The quantity of clinical and demographic metadata differed by source and by participant and was supplied without curation.

Sequenced input: PBMCs or T cells enriched from blood (not recorded which). The sequence came from a woman between 18 and 29 years old in a cohort exposed to, infected with or recovered from COVID-19 (not recorded which).

The CDR3 region: CASTRTGTGVLFF. In nucleotides, the sequence is TGTGCCAGTACGCGGACGGGAACGGGGGTACTGTTTTTT. This receptor chain uses TRBV19 and TRBJ1-4, with TRBD1 perhaps the D gene, on 5 matching bases. At the junction V is shortened by 7 bases and J by 13 bases, with 19 bases in between. According to the germline V gene (reference sequence), CDR1 reads LNHDA and CDR2 reads SQIVND. Inclusive of the bounding cysteine and phenylalanine, the CDR3 is 13 residues long. The DNA shown is the 39-base CDR3, in frame from base 1.